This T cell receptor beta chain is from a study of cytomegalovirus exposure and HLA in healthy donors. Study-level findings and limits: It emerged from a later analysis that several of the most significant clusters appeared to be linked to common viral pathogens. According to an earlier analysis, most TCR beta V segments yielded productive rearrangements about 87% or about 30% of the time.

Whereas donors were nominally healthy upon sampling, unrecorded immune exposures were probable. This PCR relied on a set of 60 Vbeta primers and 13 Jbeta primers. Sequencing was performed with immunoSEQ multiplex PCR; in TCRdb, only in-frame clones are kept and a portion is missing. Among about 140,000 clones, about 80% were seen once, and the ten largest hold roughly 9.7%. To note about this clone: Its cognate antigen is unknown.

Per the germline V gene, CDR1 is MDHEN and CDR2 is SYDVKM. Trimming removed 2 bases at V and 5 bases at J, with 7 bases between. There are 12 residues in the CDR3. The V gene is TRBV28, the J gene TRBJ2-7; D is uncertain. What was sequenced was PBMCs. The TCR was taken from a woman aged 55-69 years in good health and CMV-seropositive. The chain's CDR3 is CASSLGRDEQYF. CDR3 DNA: TGTGCCAGCAGTTTAGGTCGGGACGAGCAGTACTTC. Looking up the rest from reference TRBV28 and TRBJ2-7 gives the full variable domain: DVKVTQSSRYLVKRTGEKVFLECVQDMDHENMFWYRQDPGLGLRLIYFSYDVKMKEKGDIPEGYSVSREKKERFSLILESASTNQTSMYLCASSLGRDEQYFGPGTRLTVT.